These 8 T cell receptor beta chains came from one sample sequenced in a study of T cell responses to AZD1222 COVID-19 vaccine. Assay used: immunoSEQ multiplex PCR; TCRdb lists only in-frame clones, some missing. The table records some 150,000 clones, 82% of them present only once. The input for sequencing was peripheral blood, taken on day 0 of MenACWY control vaccination. These receptors all come from an adult in good health.

CDR3: CASSLTGAYNSPLHF. Written as DNA, the CDR3 is TGTGCCAGCAGCTTAACAGGCGCCTATAATTCACCCCTCCACTTT. The genes are TRBV7-9 and TRBJ1-6; weak D call: TRBD1 (5 bases). This CDR3 comprises 15 residues. Germline V CDR1 and CDR2: SEHNR, FQNEAQ (reference sequence). Deletions cut 2 bases from V and 2 bases from J, with 7 bases between.

V usage is TRBV19 and J usage is TRBJ1-2, with D possibly TRBD1 on 6 matching bases. Trimming removed 4 bases from V and 6 bases from J, with 9 bases in between. CDR3 size: 12 residues. Germline V gene data show CDR1 as LNHDA and CDR2 as SQIVND (reference sequence). The CDR3 loop is CASSTTGHGYTF. The CDR3 DNA sequence: TGTGCCAGTAGTACGACAGGTCATGGCTACACCTTC.

This chain links TRBV28 with TRBJ2-3, with D perhaps TRBD2 (5 bases). The CDR3 loop spans 16 amino acids. Germline lookup yields CDR1 MDHEN and CDR2 SYDVKM. The germline V and J ends were trimmed by 2 bases and 1 base, with 13 bases remaining between them. The CDR3, as DNA: TGTGCCAGCAGTTTACACGGGGTGTACGGCACAGATACGCAGTATTTT. Protein sequence: CASSLHGVYGTDTQYF.

A single count supports this clone. This chain links TRBV7-9 with TRBJ1-1; TRBD1 might be the D (5 bases). This CDR3 region has 12 residues. V lost 5 bases to trimming and J lost 6 bases, with 10 bases between them. Germline V lookup: CDR1 SEHNR, CDR2 FQNEAQ (reference sequence). CDR3 in amino acids: CASSQDTSEAFF. The CDR3 bases are TGTGCCAGCAGCCAGGACACATCTGAAGCTTTCTTT.

The sample holds a few counts of this clone. This chain links TRBV6-5 with TRBJ1-5; 12 bases align to TRBD1. The CDR3 contains 15 residues. V was clipped by 5 bases and J by 7 bases; unmatched bases: 6. Looked up from germline, CDR1 is MNHEY and CDR2 is SVGAGI. CDR3 nucleotide sequence: TGTGCCAGCAGTCGGGACAGGGGGCGCAGGCAGCCCCAGCATTTT. Its translation: CASSRDRGRRQPQHF.

The gene calls are TRBV9 and TRBJ2-3; D may be TRBD1 (6 bases). V gave up 4 bases and J gave up 5 bases, with 11 bases separating them. CDR3 size: 13 residues. Germline CDR1 reads SGDLS; CDR2 reads YYNGEE. CDR3 coding DNA: TGTGCCAGCAGCATTACAGGGTTAGATACGCAGTATTTT. Translating it yields CASSITGLDTQYF.

This chain joins TRBV2 and TRBJ1-1, with 9 bases that match TRBD1. Germline V gives CDR1 SNHLY, CDR2 FYNNEI. This CDR3 contains 12 residues. The ends lost 6 bases at V and 10 bases at J; junction bases unmatched: 6. The CDR3 loop is CASRQQGAGAFF. CDR3 sequence (DNA): TGTGCCAGCAGGCAACAGGGGGCTGGAGCTTTCTTT.

The rearrangement links TRBV6-2 or TRBV6-3 to TRBJ1-2; no clear D. CDR3 length equals 13 residues. Trimming stripped 5 bases from V and 1 base from J, with 8 bases between. CDR1 MNHEY and CDR2 SVGEGT come from the germline V gene. In DNA form, the CDR3 reads TGTGCCAGCAGTGTGACACTTAACTATGGCTACACCTTC. Protein sequence: CASSVTLNYGYTF.